Shown below are 12 T cell receptor beta chains from a single sample sequenced in a study of somatic mutations in cytotoxic T cells in rheumatoid arthritis. Sequencing was performed with immunoSEQ multiplex PCR; in TCRdb, only in-frame clones are kept and a portion is missing. The sample includes tens of thousands of clones, 70% to 85% of them seen just once. Sample: CD8+ T cells sorted from blood. These TCRs come from a man aged 35 to 55 in good health.

This clone was found a few times. The rearrangement links TRBV7-9 to TRBJ2-1; 13 bases map to TRBD2. V lost 5 bases to trimming and J lost 7 bases; unmatched junction nucleotides: 5. The germline gives CDR1 SEHNR, CDR2 FQNEAQ (reference sequence). This CDR3 has 15 amino acids. The CDR3 bases are TGTGCCAGCAGCCACGGACTAGCGGGAGAAAATGAGCAGTTCTTC. Translation: CASSHGLAGENEQFF.

The CDR3 coding sequence is TGCGCCAGCAGCCAAGAGAACGGGAGCGACGAGCAGTACTTC. It codes for CASSQENGSDEQYF. The V call is TRBV4-1, the J call TRBJ2-7; possibly TRBD2 for D (6 bases). The V end lost 0 bases, the J end lost 5 bases, and 11 bases lay between the germline ends. This CDR3 is 14 amino acids long. CDR1 is MGHRA and CDR2 is YSYEKL in the germline V gene.

V is TRBV7-9 and J is TRBJ2-5, with D uncertain. This CDR3 spans 15 amino acids. Germline loops: CDR1 SEHNR, CDR2 FQNEAQ (reference sequence). V was trimmed by 6 bases and J by 5 bases, leaving 19 bases between them. Here the CDR3 reads CASSSRVRSVETQYF. The CDR3 DNA reads as TGTGCCAGCAGTTCACGAGTGAGGTCCGTGGAGACCCAGTACTTC.

The V and J genes are TRBV27 and TRBJ2-5; TRBD2 matches 11 bases. V shed 4 bases and J 0 bases; nucleotides not matched to a gene: 7. Germline V gene lookup returns CDR1 MNHEY and CDR2 SMNVEV (reference sequence). The CDR3 is 17 residues long. CDR3 amino acids: CASSSDRLAGNQETQYF. As DNA, the CDR3 is TGTGCCAGCAGTTCCGACCGACTAGCGGGAAACCAAGAGACCCAGTACTTC.

This chain joins TRBV7-9 and TRBJ2-3; the D gene is possibly TRBD1 (5 bases). The germline gives CDR1 SEHNR, CDR2 FQNEAQ (reference sequence). Trimming cost V 5 bases and J 6 bases, with 18 bases left between them. This CDR3 has 15 amino acids. This CDR3 reads CASSPRTQGNDTQYF. In DNA, the CDR3 is TGTGCCAGCAGCCCCCGGACCCAGGGAAACGATACGCAGTATTTT.

This rearrangement joins TRBV7-9 to TRBJ2-5; D is unresolved. Trimming left V 2 bases short and J 5 bases short, with 6 bases between. Germline assignment: CDR1 SEHNR and CDR2 FQNEAQ (reference sequence). This CDR3 contains 12 residues. CDR3 loop: CASSLLEETQYF. The CDR3 DNA reads as TGTGCCAGCAGCTTACTGGAGGAGACCCAGTACTTC.

The chain employs TRBV7-6 and TRBJ2-1; 10 bases agree with TRBD1. Germline values: CDR1 SGHVS, CDR2 FNYEAQ. The junction had 6 bases not matched to a gene; V was cut back by 4 bases and J by 9 bases. This CDR3 region has 14 residues. The DNA for the CDR3 is TGTGCCAGCAGCTCAGGACAGGGGGTCCCTGAGCAGTTCTTC. Its translation: CASSSGQGVPEQFF.

The V and J genes are TRBV5-1 and TRBJ2-7, with 8 bases that match TRBD2. The CDR3 is made up of 16 amino acids. Unmatched junction bases numbered 12, after V lost 0 bases and J lost 7 bases. The germline CDR1 and CDR2 sequences are SGHRS and YFSETQ. The CDR3 is CASSLESGRRDLEQYF. The CDR3, as DNA: TGCGCCAGCAGCTTGGAGAGCGGGAGAAGAGATTTGGAGCAGTACTTC.

The rearrangement links TRBV27 to TRBJ1-2; 8 nucleotides match TRBD1. The CDR3 has 13 residues. Per germline, CDR1 MNHEY and CDR2 SMNVEV (reference sequence). Trimming cost V 6 bases and J 8 bases; bases outside gene matches: 8. Here the CDR3 reads CASSQGQGAGYTF. The CDR3, as DNA: TGTGCCAGCAGCCAAGGACAGGGTGCGGGCTACACCTTC.

The V gene is TRBV29-1, the J gene TRBJ2-2; no definite D call. The V end lost 4 bases, the J end lost 1 base, and 7 bases lay between the germline ends. CDR3 length: 13 amino acids. Germline V lookup: CDR1 SQVTM, CDR2 ANQGSEA. The CDR3 loop reads CSVGGGNTGELFF. The CDR3 DNA sequence: TGCAGCGTTGGAGGCGGGAACACCGGGGAGCTGTTTTTT.

The chain recombines TRBV9 with TRBJ2-1, with D hard to call. This CDR3 contains 14 residues. The germline V and J ends were trimmed by 3 bases and 5 bases, with 12 bases remaining between them. Germline-derived CDR1 and CDR2 are SGDLS and YYNGEE. As DNA, the CDR3 is TGTGCCAGCAGCGGGGATTTAGGGAACAATGAGCAGTTCTTC. This sequence encodes CASSGDLGNNEQFF.

The chain couples TRBV28 to TRBJ2-2; unclear D gene. Per germline, CDR1 MDHEN and CDR2 SYDVKM. Trimming took off 1 base at V and 4 bases at J, with 10 bases between the two ends. The CDR3 sequence is 15 residues long. DNA for the CDR3: TGTGCCAGCAGTTTATCAAGTAAGCGCACCGGGGAGCTGTTTTTT. This translates into CASSLSSKRTGELFF.